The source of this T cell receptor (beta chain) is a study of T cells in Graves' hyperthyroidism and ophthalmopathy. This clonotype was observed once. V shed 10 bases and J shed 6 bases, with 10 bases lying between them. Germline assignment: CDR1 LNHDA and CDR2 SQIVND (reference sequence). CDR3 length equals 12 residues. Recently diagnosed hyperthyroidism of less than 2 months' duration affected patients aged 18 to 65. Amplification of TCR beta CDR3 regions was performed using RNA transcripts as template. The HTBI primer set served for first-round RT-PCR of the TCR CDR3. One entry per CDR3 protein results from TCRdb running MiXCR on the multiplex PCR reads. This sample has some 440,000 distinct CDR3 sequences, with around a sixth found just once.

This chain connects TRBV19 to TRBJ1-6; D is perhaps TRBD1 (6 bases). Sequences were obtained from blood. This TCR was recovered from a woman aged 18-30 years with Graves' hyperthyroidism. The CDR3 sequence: CATGTTNSPLHF. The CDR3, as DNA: TGTGCCACCGGGACAACTAATTCACCCCTCCACTTT. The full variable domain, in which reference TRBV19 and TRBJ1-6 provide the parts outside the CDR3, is DGGITQSPKYLFRKEGQNVTLSCEQNLNHDAMYWYRQDPGQGLRLIYYSQIVNDFQKGDIAEGYSVSREKKESFPLTVTSAQKNPTAFYLCATGTTNSPLHFGNGTRLTVT.